What follows is one TCR beta chain and its context. After removal of 4 bases from V and 5 bases from J, the junction contained 8 bases not matched to a gene. The V gene's germline CDR1 is SGHRS and CDR2 YFSETQ. This CDR3 region has 14 residues. The data stem from a study of blood T cell repertoires in COVID-19. Original methodology: Estimation of nucleated cell counts was performed using reference gene primer amplification. Profiling relied on immunoSEQ multiplex PCR, and the TCRdb table lists in-frame clones only, not all of them. V and J calls and clone size are those listed in that table; D and trimming were worked out from the DNA. The sample lists just over 350,000 clones, less than 90% occurring once. Ages ranged from about 18 to 100 years, with residence in approximately 25 US areas.

The chain has TRBV5-1 and TRBJ2-5; 7 bases map to TRBD2. This TCR was recovered from a woman aged 25 to 39 who had recovered from COVID-19. Material for sequencing was PBMCs or T cells enriched from blood (not recorded which). Written as DNA, the CDR3 is TGCGCCAGCAGCCGTAGCGGGCCCGAGGAGACCCAGTACTTC. Residues: CASSRSGPEETQYF.